These T cell receptor beta chains were read from a single sample in a study of blood T cell repertoires in COVID-19. TCRdb keeps only in-frame clones here, not all; method: immunoSEQ multiplex PCR. This sample carries some 130,000 clones, 88% of them seen once, and the ten largest clones take roughly 2.2%. The specimen sequenced was peripheral blood. The receptors come from a man between 65 and 79 years old with active COVID-19. The CDR3 runs from the conserved cysteine through the conserved F or W. D genes are given only for firm matches. Size values are once, few and many counts, or a class for expanded clones, and some rows have none.

TRBJ2-7 | . | TRBV9 | TRBD1 | CASSVGQGRYEQYF | TGTGCCAGCAGCGTAGGACAGGGGCGTTACGAGCAGTACTTC
TRBJ2-7 | . | TRBV5-4 | . | CASSSGGQYEQYF | TGTGCCAGCAGCTCGGGGGGACAATACGAGCAGTACTTC
TRBJ1-5 | . | TRBV2 | TRBD1 | CASRRQGDQPQHF | TGTGCCAGCAGACGACAGGGTGATCAGCCCCAGCATTTT
TRBJ2-3 | . | TRBV6-1 | TRBD1 | CASSVRGQTFTDTQYF | TGTGCCAGCAGTGTACGGGGACAGACTTTCACAGATACGCAGTATTTT
TRBJ2-7 | . | TRBV3-1/TRBV3-2 | TRBD2 | CASSLTSGGGEQYF | TGTGCCAGCAGCCTTACTAGCGGAGGCGGCGAGCAGTACTTC
TRBJ2-3 | . | TRBV7-9 | TRBD2 | CASRGRGAADTQYF | TGTGCCAGCCGGGGGAGGGGCGCGGCAGATACGCAGTATTTT
TRBJ1-4 | . | TRBV11-2 | . | CASSLDRNEKLFF | TGTGCCAGCAGCCTGGACAGAAATGAAAAACTGTTTTTT
TRBJ1-3 | . | TRBV5-5 | . | CASSLAGGTSIYF | TGTGCCAGCAGCTTGGCCGGAGGGACCTCAATATATTTT
TRBJ1-2 | . | TRBV16 | . | CASSQLHGYTF | TGTGCCAGCAGCCAACTTCATGGCTACACCTTC
TRBJ2-7 | . | TRBV5-1 | . | CASSLSSGPSYEQYF | TGCGCCAGCAGCTTGAGTAGCGGTCCTTCCTACGAGCAGTACTTC
TRBJ2-5 | few | TRBV4-1 | TRBD2 | CASSQVGTSIAAQYF | TGCGCCAGCAGCCAAGTGGGGACTAGTATTGCGGCCCAGTACTTC
TRBJ2-1 | . | TRBV9 | TRBD2 | CASSVGGLAVNEQFF | TGTGCCAGCAGCGTAGGTGGACTAGCGGTTAATGAGCAGTTCTTC
TRBJ1-5 | . | TRBV19 | TRBD1 | CASSIPGQGGQPQHF | TGTGCCAGTAGTATCCCCGGACAGGGTGGACAGCCCCAGCATTTT
TRBJ2-1 | . | TRBV7-9 | TRBD1 | CASSGQDLSSYNEQFF | TGTGCCAGCAGCGGACAGGATTTGAGCTCCTACAATGAGCAGTTCTTC
TRBJ2-1 | . | TRBV6-5 | . | CASTGTGLNEQFF | TGTGCCAGCACCGGGACGGGACTCAATGAGCAGTTCTTC
TRBJ2-2 | few | TRBV30 | . | CAWSVRGGELFF | TGTGCCTGGAGTGTGCGGGGCGGGGAGCTGTTTTTT
TRBJ2-2 | . | TRBV30 | TRBD1 | CAWKIPGGTGELFF | TGTGCCTGGAAAATCCCAGGGGGTACCGGGGAGCTGTTTTTT
TRBJ1-5 | . | TRBV18 | . | CASSPRSLSDYSNQPQHF | TGTGCCAGTTCACCCCGGTCTCTTTCCGATTATAGCAATCAGCCCCAGCATTTT
TRBJ1-6 | few | TRBV20-1 | TRBD1 | CSASRDSVGSSPLHF | TGCAGTGCTAGTCGGGACAGTGTTGGTTCCTCACCCCTCCACTTT
TRBJ2-5 | . | TRBV9 | TRBD1 | CASSVEGGRETQYF | TGTGCCAGCAGCGTAGAAGGGGGCCGGGAGACCCAGTACTTC
TRBJ2-5 | . | TRBV27 | . | CASRLEGAMETQYF | TGTGCCAGCCGGCTCGAAGGGGCGATGGAGACCCAGTACTTC
TRBJ1-2 | . | TRBV4-1 | . | CASSQGLGPSHGYTF | TGCGCCAGCAGCCAAGGACTGGGGCCGTCCCATGGCTACACCTTC
TRBJ1-1 | once | TRBV28 | . | CASSFVNTEAFF | TGTGCCAGCAGTTTCGTGAACACTGAAGCTTTCTTT
TRBJ1-2 | . | TRBV18 | TRBD1 | CASSPGQGSGYGYTF | TGTGCCAGCTCACCCGGACAGGGTTCAGGCTATGGCTACACCTTC
TRBJ1-3 | few | TRBV7-9 | . | CASSLGASGNTIYF | TGTGCCAGCAGCCTAGGGGCCTCTGGAAACACCATATATTTT
TRBJ2-7 | . | TRBV20-1 | . | CSASWAESHSYEQYF | TGCAGTGCTAGTTGGGCCGAATCCCACTCCTACGAGCAGTACTTC
TRBJ2-4 | . | TRBV27 | TRBD2 | CASSPRGEVLAKNIQYF | TGTGCCAGCAGTCCCCGGGGGGAGGTACTAGCCAAAAACATTCAGTACTTC
TRBJ1-5 | . | TRBV28 | . | CASTAARQSRGFNQPQHF | TGTGCCAGCACCGCCGCGCGTCAGTCTAGGGGTTTCAATCAGCCCCAGCATTTT
TRBJ1-6 | . | TRBV5-1 | . | CASRIEENSPLHF | TGCGCCAGCAGAATAGAGGAGAATTCACCCCTCCACTTT
TRBJ1-3 | . | TRBV6-6 | . | CASSRDWGSGNTIYF | TGTGCCAGCAGTCGGGACTGGGGCTCTGGAAACACCATATATTTT
TRBJ2-1 | . | TRBV11-2 | . | CASSPPPRNEQFF | TGTGCCAGCAGCCCTCCCCCTAGAAATGAGCAGTTCTTC
TRBJ2-1 | . | TRBV7-8 | . | CASSPLGGEVYNEQFF | TGTGCCAGCAGCCCTTTGGGGGGAGAAGTCTACAATGAGCAGTTCTTC
TRBJ1-5 | . | TRBV2 | . | CASRDNSNQPQHF | TGTGCCAGCAGAGACAATAGCAATCAGCCCCAGCATTTT
TRBJ2-2 | . | TRBV20-1 | TRBD2 | CSAKGPGGLFF | TGCAGTGCTAAGGGTCCGGGGGGGCTGTTTTTT
TRBJ1-1 | . | TRBV7-2 | . | CASSPSYPKAFF | TGTGCCAGCAGTCCATCGTATCCTAAAGCTTTCTTT
TRBJ2-1 | . | TRBV4-3 | TRBD2 | CASSPGGAGASYNEQFF | TGCGCCAGCAGCCCAGGTGGCGCGGGAGCTTCCTACAATGAGCAGTTCTTC
TRBJ2-7 | . | TRBV5-5 | . | CASSILSGSYEQYF | TGTGCCAGCAGCATCCTTAGCGGCTCCTACGAGCAGTACTTC
TRBJ1-3 | . | TRBV30 | . | CAWRGRGSGTIYF | TGTGCCTGGAGGGGCAGGGGTTCGGGCACCATATATTTT
TRBJ1-6 | . | TRBV28 | . | CASRTADNSPLHF | TGTGCCAGCAGGACAGCCGATAATTCACCCCTCCACTTT
TRBJ2-7 | . | TRBV9 | TRBD2 | CASSSGLAGPYEQYF | TGTGCCAGCAGCTCCGGACTAGCGGGTCCCTACGAGCAGTACTTC
TRBJ2-7 | . | TRBV19 | . | CASSIGTRSYEQYF | TGTGCCAGTAGTATTGGGACACGCTCCTACGAGCAGTACTTC
TRBJ2-1 | . | TRBV7-2 | TRBD2 | CASSSTSGSHNEQFF | TGTGCCAGCAGCTCGACTAGCGGGAGCCACAATGAGCAGTTCTTC
TRBJ1-4 | . | TRBV3-1/TRBV3-2 | TRBD1 | CASSLGGQGRVYEKLFF | TGTGCCAGCAGCCTCGGGGGACAGGGGAGAGTCTATGAAAAACTGTTTTTT
TRBJ1-1 | . | TRBV7-3 | . | CASSFVRNTEAFF | TGTGCCAGCAGCTTTGTGAGGAACACTGAAGCTTTCTTT
TRBJ2-5 | . | TRBV3-1/TRBV3-2 | . | CASSRRGETQYF | TGTGCCAGCAGCCGGCGGGGAGAGACCCAGTACTTC
TRBJ2-2 | . | TRBV11-2 | . | CASSRQDTGELFF | TGTGCCAGCAGCCGTCAGGACACCGGGGAGCTGTTTTTT
TRBJ2-5 | . | TRBV11-2 | . | CASSSQGTQYF | TGTGCCAGCAGCTCTCAGGGGACCCAGTACTTC
TRBJ2-2 | . | TRBV12-2 | . | CASAASVTGELFF | TGTGCAAGCGCGGCTAGCGTCACCGGGGAGCTGTTTTTT
TRBJ2-6 | once | TRBV5-4 | . | CASSWTDPGANVLTF | TGTGCCAGCAGCTGGACAGACCCCGGGGCCAACGTCCTGACTTTC
TRBJ2-1 | . | TRBV5-1 | TRBD2 | CASSLGVTSVKFYNEQFF | TGCGCCAGCAGCTTGGGGGTGACTAGCGTAAAGTTTTACAATGAGCAGTTCTTC
TRBJ2-5 | . | TRBV30 | . | CAWSVDSQTQYF | TGTGCCTGGAGTGTTGACAGCCAGACCCAGTACTTC
TRBJ2-3 | . | TRBV11-2 | TRBD2 | CASSLLAGGTDTQYF | TGTGCCAGCAGCTTGCTGGCGGGGGGCACAGATACGCAGTATTTT